Sequencing of this TCR beta chain was carried out in a study of spatial heterogeneity in lung cancer. Individual TCR cDNA molecules each bore their own unique molecular identifier. TCRdb passed the 5' RACE reads through MiXCR, listing each CDR3 protein once. This sample has fewer than 12,000 distinct CDR3 sequences, with roughly 7.9% found just once. The CDR3 extends over 14 amino acids. V lost 3 bases and J lost 7; bases outside the gene matches: 4. Per the germline V gene, CDR1 is LNHNV and CDR2 is YYDKDF (reference sequence). Time point meaning: sample taken at primary tumor resection. Material for sequencing was whole RNA from tumor, nontumor lung or frozen PBMC, left unsorted. This clonotype was counted many times.

Sequenced material: PBMCs, taken at surgery. The J gene is TRBJ1-4, the V gene TRBV15; 8 bases agree with TRBD1. The source of this sequence is a male donor with early-stage non-small cell lung cancer. CDR3 nucleotides: TGTGCCACCAGCAGGGACAGGGCTGGTGAAAAACTGTTTTTT. Translating gives CATSRDRAGEKLFF.